The 15 T cell receptor beta chains in this list originate from one sample, sequenced in a study of identifying expanded T cells in peripheral blood. Sequencing used immunoSEQ multiplex PCR; TCRdb keeps in-frame clones, though not all of them. Among about 100,000 clones, 88% were seen once, and the ten largest hold 5.5%. The sequenced sample was blood. All receptors derive from a person aged 18-70 years in good health.

V gene TRBV21-1 combines with J gene TRBJ2-7. TRBV21-1 is reported as a pseudogene. The CDR3 is made up of 16 amino acids. CDR3 amino acids: CASSKEGGGTSYEQYF. The CDR3 DNA reads as TGTGCCAGCAGCAAAGAAGGAGGGGGGACCTCCTACGAGCAGTACTTC.

The V and J genes are TRBV6-5 and TRBJ1-5; D not certain. Germline loops: CDR1 MNHEY, CDR2 SVGAGI. The V and J ends lost 6 bases and 1 base respectively, with 13 bases between them. CDR3 length: 15 residues. CDR3 residues: CASRSRGRSNQPQHF. The CDR3 DNA follows: TGTGCCAGCAGATCCCGGGGAAGAAGCAATCAGCCCCAGCATTTT.

The CDR3 protein is CASTSTGARASGANVLTF. The CDR3 region has the DNA TGTGCCAGTACCTCGACCGGGGCCCGGGCCTCCGGGGCCAACGTCCTGACTTTC. The chain couples TRBV19 to TRBJ2-6; D may correspond to TRBD1 or TRBD2 (5 bases each). The CDR3 spans 18 residues. Trimming removed 7 bases at V and 4 bases at J, with 23 bases between. In germline, CDR1 is LNHDA, CDR2 SQIVND (reference sequence).

This clone was observed a handful of times. The V gene is TRBV5-1, the J gene TRBJ2-3, with 11 bases matching TRBD1. J gave up 4 bases and V 4 bases, and 14 bases lay outside the gene matches. This CDR3 spans 18 amino acids. Per germline, CDR1 SGHRS and CDR2 YFSETQ. DNA of the CDR3: TGCGCCAGCAGCCCCCGGACAGGGGGCGTTTTTCTTGCAGATACGCAGTATTTT. Encoded protein: CASSPRTGGVFLADTQYF.

The V call is TRBV12-5, the J call TRBJ1-6, with D hard to call. The CDR3 is 16 amino acids. V was cut by 4 bases and J by 9 bases, with 19 bases left in between. From germline, CDR1 is LGHNT and CDR2 FRNRAP. In nucleotides, the CDR3 is TGTGCTAGTGGTTCGGCTACCGCCCGAACAGTTTCACCCCTCCACTTT. Its translation: CASGSATARTVSPLHF.

The V call is TRBV6-5, the J call TRBJ2-5; 7 bases align to TRBD2. The CDR3 loop spans 16 amino acids. Per the germline V gene, CDR1 is MNHEY and CDR2 is SVGAGI. After removal of 0 bases from V and 5 bases from J, the junction contained 9 bases not matched to a gene. CDR3 in amino acids: CASSYSLGGSTETQYF. In DNA, the CDR3 is TGTGCCAGCAGTTACTCTCTGGGCGGGAGTACGGAGACCCAGTACTTC.

J is TRBJ1-1 and V is TRBV6-6; D is possibly TRBD1 (6 bases). The CDR3 has 14 amino acids. Looked up from germline, CDR1 is MNHNY and CDR2 is SVGAGI (reference sequence). With 6 bases removed from V and 7 bases from J, the gap between germline ends came to 18 bases. The CDR3 sequence is CASRNRRGAGEAFF. In nucleotides, the CDR3 is TGTGCCAGCAGAAACAGACGGGGGGCGGGTGAAGCTTTCTTT.

This sequence joins TRBV5-1 and TRBJ2-7; possibly TRBD1 for D (6 bases). Germline V gene lookup returns CDR1 SGHRS and CDR2 YFSETQ. CDR3 length: 15 amino acids. The V gene lost 0 bases and the J gene lost 5 bases, with 15 bases spanning the gap. The CDR3 coding sequence is TGCGCCAGCAGCTTGGCCAAGGTCGCAGGGGACGAGCAGTACTTC. This encodes CASSLAKVAGDEQYF.

This chain connects TRBV18 to TRBJ1-6; no clear D. The germline gives CDR1 KGHSH, CDR2 LQKENI. V lost 5 bases to trimming and J lost 13 bases, with 15 bases between them. The CDR3 contains 13 residues. The CDR3 spells CASSTENSTPLHF. CDR3 nucleotide sequence: TGTGCCAGCTCAACAGAAAACTCTACGCCCCTCCACTTT.

The genes are TRBV15 and TRBJ1-1; a weak D match, TRBD1 (5 bases). Trimming left V 4 bases short and J 7 bases short, with 13 bases between. The CDR3 length is 13 residues. CDR1 and CDR2 (germline): LNHNV, YYDKDF (reference sequence). The CDR3 sequence: CATSTRRGGEAFF. As DNA, the CDR3 is TGTGCCACCAGCACTCGCCGGGGGGGTGAAGCTTTCTTT.

The chain carries TRBV27 and TRBJ2-3; D gene uncertain. Germline CDR1 reads MNHEY; CDR2 reads SMNVEV (reference sequence). V was pared by 6 bases and J by 2 bases, with 9 bases between. CDR3 size: 13 residues. CDR3 residues: CASREWNTDTQYF. Written as DNA, the CDR3 is TGTGCCAGCAGAGAGTGGAACACAGATACGCAGTATTTT.

The chain carries TRBV2 and TRBJ1-1, with TRBD1 as a possible D gene (5 bases). The germline gives CDR1 SNHLY, CDR2 FYNNEI. Deletions cut 8 bases from V and 5 bases from J, with 15 bases between. The CDR3 spans 13 residues. CDR3 coding DNA: TGTGCCAGCGATCCAGGGTTGGGGACTGAAGCTTTCTTT. This gives the protein CASDPGLGTEAFF.

The chain recombines TRBV5-1 with TRBJ2-7; no reliable D call. From germline, CDR1 is SGHRS and CDR2 YFSETQ. The V gene lost 4 bases and the J gene lost 5 bases, with 10 bases spanning the gap. There are 12 residues in the CDR3. The CDR3 DNA sequence: TGCGCCAGCAGCATTAGTTCTCACGAGCAGTACTTC. Protein: CASSISSHEQYF.

The V and J genes are TRBV5-4 and TRBJ1-2; 7 nucleotides agree with TRBD1. Trimming cost V 1 base and J 3 bases; bases outside gene matches: 6. The CDR3 loop spans 15 amino acids. CDR1 is SGHNT and CDR2 is YYREEE in the germline V gene (reference sequence). CDR3 in DNA: TGTGCCAGCAGCTTGTCGTCAGGGGGAGACTATGGCTACACCTTC. Encoded protein: CASSLSSGGDYGYTF. Supplemented by reference TRBV5-4 and TRBJ1-2, the full variable domain reads ETGVTQSPTHLIKTRGQQVTLRCSSQSGHNTVSWYQQALGQGPQFIFQYYREEENGRGNFPPRFSGLQFPNYSSELNVNALELDDSALYLCASSLSSGGDYGYTFGSGTRLTVV.

The J gene is TRBJ2-5, the V gene TRBV4-2; D unresolved. V was pared by 0 bases and J by 7 bases, with 12 bases between. Germline V gene lookup returns CDR1 LGHNA and CDR2 YNFKEQ. The length of the CDR3 is 14 residues. The CDR3 region has the DNA TGTGCCAGCAGCCAAGAGCTCTTAGTGGGGACCCAGTACTTC. Its protein product is CASSQELLVGTQYF.